The TCR beta chain described here comes from a study of cytomegalovirus exposure and HLA in healthy donors. The primer mix had 60 Vbeta and 13 Jbeta primers. Clones were sequenced by immunoSEQ multiplex PCR, and TCRdb holds only the in-frame ones, with some missing. The sample records 150,000 to 200,000 clones, approximately 82% being singletons. This clone was seen only a few times. Antigen: not known. Findings and caveats of the study: As a later analysis revealed, the rate of TCR association differed by HLA locus, with DRB1 most and HLA-C fewest. Most TCR beta V segments were productive about 90% or about 30% of the time in an earlier analysis. Cytomegalovirus status was reportedly diagnosed by the classifier with high specificity and sensitivity.

The CDR3 loop spans 15 amino acids. V lost 4 bases and J 5 bases, leaving 17 bases between the germline ends. The germline gives CDR1 LGHNA, CDR2 YNFKEQ. The sample consisted of PBMCs. The receptor was isolated from a woman aged 18-35 years in good health and CMV-seropositive. The chain recombines TRBV4-2 with TRBJ2-5; a weak D match, TRBD2 (6 bases). CDR3 nucleotide sequence: TGTGCCAGCAGCCCACGCCGGGACTCTTGGGAGACCCAGTACTTC. This encodes CASSPRRDSWETQYF.